The 9 T cell receptor beta chains in this list originate from one sample, sequenced in a study of CD8 T cells in ankylosing spondylitis. TCRdb re-derived calls from the 5' RACE reads in MiXCR, one entry per CDR3 protein. Among 250,000 to 350,000 distinct CDR3 sequences, over 15% were seen once, and the ten largest hold roughly 8%. Sequencing input: blood, either unsorted or a sorted T cell fraction (not recorded which). The receptors were gathered from a male donor with ankylosing spondylitis or in good health (not recorded which).

V and J are TRBV6-1 and TRBJ1-5, with a possible D match to TRBD1 (6 bases). CDR1 is MNHNS and CDR2 is SASEGT in the germline V gene. The CDR3 length is 14 residues. Trimming left V 7 bases short and J 7 bases short, with 17 bases between. This CDR3 is CASTEAGGGQPQHF. Here the CDR3 DNA reads TGTGCCAGCACCGAAGCGGGGGGCGGCCAGCCCCAGCATTTT.

The chain combines TRBV6-2 or TRBV6-3 with TRBJ2-7, with TRBD1 matching 7 bases. Germline V gene data show CDR1 as MNHEY and CDR2 as SVGEGT. V was pared by 2 bases and J by 3 bases, with 4 bases of the junction left unmatched. CDR3 size: 14 residues. The CDR3, as DNA: TGTGCCAGCAGTTACCGACAGGGCGGCTACGAGCAGTACGTC. This codes for CASSYRQGGYEQYV.

The V gene is TRBV5-1, the J gene TRBJ1-2; D possibly corresponds to TRBD1 (6 bases). V lost 2 bases, J lost 6 bases, and 17 bases lay in between. The CDR3 totals 15 residues. The V gene's germline CDR1 is SGHRS and CDR2 YFSETQ. CDR3 nucleotides: TGCGCCAGCAGCTTCACAGGGTTGTTGTCCGATGGCTACACCTTC. The encoded protein is CASSFTGLLSDGYTF.

The table lists this clonotype with a few counts. The chain joins TRBV10-1 to TRBJ2-2, with D unresolved. CDR1 and CDR2 from the germline V gene are WNHNN and SYGVQD (reference sequence). CDR3 length: 13 residues. The ends were cut back, 0 bases at V and 5 bases at J, with 4 bases in the middle. This CDR3 is CASSESGTGELFF. The DNA of the CDR3 is TGCGCCAGCAGTGAGTCGGGGACCGGGGAGCTGTTTTTT.

The J gene is TRBJ1-6, the V gene TRBV12-3 or TRBV12-4; perhaps TRBD1 as D (5 bases). The CDR3 totals 14 residues. Trimming pared 1 base from V and 6 bases from J, leaving 7 bases between. The DNA for the CDR3 is TGTGCCAGCAGTTTAGTGGGGCCTAATTCACCCCTCCACTTT. Amino acid sequence: CASSLVGPNSPLHF.

This clonotype came up a few times. V is TRBV3-1 and J is TRBJ2-1; a possible D gene is TRBD2 (5 bases). The ends were cut back, 1 base at V and 4 bases at J, with 17 bases in the middle. The length of the CDR3 is 17 residues. Looked up from germline, CDR1 is LGHDT and CDR2 is YNNKEL (reference sequence). CDR3 sequence: CASSQGLPERGYNEQFF. The CDR3 DNA reads as TGTGCCAGCAGCCAAGGCCTACCGGAGCGAGGGTACAATGAGCAGTTCTTC.

This sequence joins TRBV27 and TRBJ2-1, with 7 bases aligning to TRBD2. V dropped 6 bases and J dropped 0; count of bases not matched to a gene: 8. Looked up from germline, CDR1 is MNHEY and CDR2 is SMNVEV (reference sequence). CDR3 size: 16 residues. This chain's CDR3 is CASRHRLAHSYNEQFF. CDR3 coding DNA: TGTGCCAGCAGGCATCGACTAGCTCACTCCTACAATGAGCAGTTCTTC.

The gene calls are TRBV5-1 and TRBJ2-1; D is unclear. Germline V gives CDR1 SGHRS, CDR2 YFSETQ. The V gene lost 1 base and the J gene lost 8 bases, with 13 bases spanning the gap. CDR3 length: 14 amino acids. CDR3 amino acids: CASSLQTSAHEQFF. Written as DNA, the CDR3 is TGCGCCAGCAGCTTGCAAACCTCGGCCCATGAGCAGTTCTTC.

This clonotype was recorded many times. The chain carries TRBV5-1 and TRBJ2-1; perhaps TRBD2 as D (6 bases). The CDR3 spans 15 residues. The V gene lost 4 bases and the J gene lost 3 bases, with 14 bases spanning the gap. Looked up from germline, CDR1 is SGHRS and CDR2 is YFSETQ. The CDR3, as DNA: TGCGCCAGCAGCCTGGACTACTCAGTCTACAATGAGCAGTTCTTC. Encoded protein: CASSLDYSVYNEQFF.